This T cell receptor (beta chain) was profiled in a study of blood T cell repertoires in COVID-19. At the level of the study: Collection of acute and convalescent COVID-19 samples took place in the United States, Italy and Spain. T cells, B-cell-depleted T cells, or PBMCs provided the cDNA or gDNA that served as material.

In the source study's methods: For nucleated cells, counts were estimated from reference gene primer amplification. Data came from immunoSEQ multiplex PCR; TCRdb stores just in-frame clones and leaves some out. V, J and clone size are those of that table, while D and trimming were read from the DNA. The sample lists around 27,000 clones, 80% to 90% occurring once. The CDR3 runs 15 residues. Germline V gene data show CDR1 as SEHNR and CDR2 as FQNEAQ (reference sequence). V trimming: 1 base; J trimming: 5 bases; junction bases outside the gene matches: 2. This sequence joins TRBV7-9 and TRBJ2-3, with 11 nucleotides matching TRBD2. This sequence originates from a man aged 55 to 70 with acute or convalescent COVID-19. Sequencing used peripheral blood. The CDR3 reads CASSLVLAGVDTQYF. CDR3 nucleotides: TGTGCCAGCAGCTTAGTACTAGCGGGAGTAGATACGCAGTATTTT.